The 26 T cell receptor beta chains below come from one sample, sequenced in a study of cytomegalovirus exposure and HLA in healthy donors. The PCR contained 60 Vbeta and 13 Jbeta primers. Clones were sequenced by immunoSEQ multiplex PCR, and TCRdb holds only the in-frame ones, with some missing. The top ten clones hold roughly 4.2% of a sample with under 150,000 clones, roughly 80% of them seen once. Input material: PBMCs. Receptors originate from a man between 40 and 49 years old in good health and CMV-seropositive.

This chain joins TRBV11-2 and TRBJ1-1, with 7 bases aligning to TRBD1. The ends lost 5 bases at V and 1 base at J; junction bases unmatched: 7. The CDR3 is 15 residues long. CDR1 is SGHAT and CDR2 is FQNNGV in the germline V gene. The CDR3 region has the DNA TGTGCCAGCAGCCTTGTTCGGGACAGGAACACTGAAGCTTTCTTT. It codes for CASSLVRDRNTEAFF.

The chain joins TRBV9 to TRBJ1-1; 10 bases are a match to TRBD1. The CDR3 sequence is 17 residues long. V dropped 1 base and J dropped 0; count of bases not matched to a gene: 6. CDR1 SGDLS and CDR2 YYNGEE come from the germline V gene. CDR3 loop: CASSVRGTGDMNTEAFF. CDR3 sequence (DNA): TGTGCCAGCAGCGTACGCGGGACAGGGGACATGAACACTGAAGCTTTCTTT.

The chain is built from TRBV6-5 and TRBJ1-1; TRBD1 might be the D (5 bases). This CDR3 contains 13 residues. In germline, CDR1 is MNHEY, CDR2 SVGAGI. Trimming removed 6 bases from V and 4 bases from J, with 12 bases in between. The CDR3 coding sequence is TGTGCCAGCAGGATCACAGGACGCACTGAAGCTTTCTTT. Amino acids: CASRITGRTEAFF.

The chain joins TRBV10-3 to TRBJ2-7; 9 nucleotides align to TRBD1. This CDR3 is 14 amino acids long. J was trimmed by 7 bases and V by 7 bases; bases with no gene match: 11. From germline, CDR1 is ENHRY and CDR2 SYGVKD. The CDR3 is CAIKKGQGSGEQYF. CDR3 bases: TGTGCCATCAAGAAGGGACAGGGCTCGGGGGAGCAGTACTTC.

There are many counts of this clone. The CDR3 coding sequence is TGCGCCAGCAGCCCCCATTACAGTATGAACACTGAAGCTTTCTTT. This codes for CASSPHYSMNTEAFF. The chain combines TRBV4-3 with TRBJ1-1; the D is unclear. The CDR3 has 15 amino acids. Trimming stripped 4 bases from V and 0 bases from J, with 12 bases between. Germline CDR1 LGHNA, CDR2 YSLEER.

This clone was observed a handful of times. The chain recombines TRBV7-6 with TRBJ2-7; TRBD2 is a possible D gene (6 bases). CDR1 and CDR2 (germline): SGHVS, FNYEAQ. Deletions cut 1 base from V and 6 bases from J, with 16 bases between. This CDR3 is 15 amino acids long. This CDR3 is CASSLGGQRGGEQYF. The CDR3 DNA is TGTGCCAGCAGCTTAGGTGGTCAAAGGGGAGGCGAGCAGTACTTC.

The gene calls are TRBV5-1 and TRBJ2-2; 12 bases fit TRBD2. Per the germline V gene, CDR1 is SGHRS and CDR2 is YFSETQ. Unmatched junction bases numbered 14, after V lost 4 bases and J lost 7 bases. CDR3 length: 18 residues. CDR3 nucleotides: TGCGCCAGCAGCCTGGGGCCTAGCGGGAGGGGATCTGACGGGGAGCTGTTTTTT. The encoded protein is CASSLGPSGRGSDGELFF.

The chain uses TRBV5-8 and TRBJ1-3, with a possible D match to TRBD1 (6 bases). This CDR3 is built from 13 residues. Trimming cost V 4 bases and J 2 bases, with 7 bases left between them. Per the germline V gene, CDR1 is SGHTS and CDR2 is YDEGEE. The CDR3 spells CASSPGAGNTIYF. Here the CDR3 DNA reads TGTGCCAGCAGCCCAGGGGCTGGAAACACCATATATTTT.

The chain uses TRBV27 and TRBJ2-7; 7 positions match TRBD1. With V trimmed by 4 bases and J by 0 bases, 3 bases remained unmatched. This CDR3 has 14 residues. The germline V gene has CDR1 MNHEY and CDR2 SMNVEV (reference sequence). In DNA form, the CDR3 reads TGTGCCAGCAGTTATCGGGACAGCTCCTACGAGCAGTACTTC. Protein product: CASSYRDSSYEQYF.

The chain links TRBV25-1 to TRBJ2-5; no reliable D call. CDR3 length equals 15 residues. The germline V and J ends were trimmed by 7 bases and 1 base, with 16 bases remaining between them. From germline, CDR1 is MGHDK and CDR2 SYGVNS. The CDR3 reads CASTPATQAQETQYF. The CDR3 region has the DNA TGTGCCAGCACACCCGCGACCCAGGCCCAAGAGACCCAGTACTTC.

This chain connects TRBV7-9 to TRBJ2-7; tentatively, D is TRBD1 (6 bases). V was trimmed by 7 bases and J by 0 bases, leaving 13 bases between them. CDR1 and CDR2 (germline): SEHNR, FQNEAQ (reference sequence). The CDR3 has 14 residues. CDR3 loop: CASTVGAASYEQYF. The CDR3 region has the DNA TGTGCCAGCACCGTGGGGGCAGCCTCCTACGAGCAGTACTTC.

The chain links TRBV11-2 to TRBJ2-7, with a tentative D call TRBD1 (6 bases). V lost 3 bases and J 4 bases, leaving 13 bases between the germline ends. Germline V lookup: CDR1 SGHAT, CDR2 FQNNGV. This CDR3 region has 14 residues. The CDR3 DNA reads TGTGCCAGCAGCTTCAACAGGGAGATATACGAGCAGTACTTC. It translates to CASSFNREIYEQYF.

The chain uses TRBV4-1 and TRBJ2-5; 11 bases map to TRBD2. With 4 bases clipped from V and 5 bases from J, the junction kept 9 bases outside the gene matches. Germline V CDR1 and CDR2: MGHRA, YSYEKL. The CDR3 has 16 amino acids. For the CDR3, the DNA is TGCGCCAGCAGCCTATTTAGCGGGGGGGCGGGGGAGACCCAGTACTTC. Amino acids: CASSLFSGGAGETQYF.

V gene TRBV5-1 combines with J gene TRBJ2-2; TRBD2 is a possible D gene (5 bases). V gave up 0 bases and J gave up 5 bases, with 11 bases separating them. The CDR3 is 15 residues long. Germline assignment: CDR1 SGHRS and CDR2 YFSETQ. CDR3 DNA sequence: TGCGCCAGCAGCTTGGGTATCCGCGGGACCGGGGAGCTGTTTTTT. It specifies CASSLGIRGTGELFF. Looking up the rest from reference TRBV5-1 and TRBJ2-2 gives the full variable domain: KAGVTQTPRYLIKTRGQQVTLSCSPISGHRSVSWYQQTPGQGLQFLFEYFSETQRNKGNFPGRFSGRQFSNSRSEMNVSTLELGDSALYLCASSLGIRGTGELFFGEGSRLTVL.

This chain joins TRBV9 and TRBJ1-5, with D possibly being TRBD1 (6 bases). V was pared by 4 bases and J by 1 base, with 12 bases between. In germline, CDR1 is SGDLS, CDR2 YYNGEE. The CDR3 has 15 residues. The DNA for the CDR3 is TGTGCCAGCAGCCTTTCAGGGGTAAGCAATCAGCCCCAGCATTTT. This gives the protein CASSLSGVSNQPQHF.

The V call is TRBV5-1, the J call TRBJ1-4; perhaps TRBD1 as D (6 bases). The CDR3 extends over 14 amino acids. Germline CDR1 reads SGHRS; CDR2 reads YFSETQ. V was trimmed by 2 bases and J by 8 bases, leaving 13 bases between them. CDR3 sequence reads: CASSFQGSHEKLFF. The CDR3 nucleotides are TGCGCCAGCAGCTTCCAGGGGTCCCACGAAAAACTGTTTTTT.

The chain joins TRBV5-5 to TRBJ1-2; 8 bases line up with TRBD1. Germline lookup yields CDR1 SGHKS and CDR2 YYEKEE (reference sequence). V trimming: 4 bases; J trimming: 0 bases; junction bases outside the gene matches: 2. This CDR3 contains 14 residues. CDR3 protein: CASSPGQANYGYTF. DNA for the CDR3: TGTGCCAGCAGCCCGGGACAGGCTAACTATGGCTACACCTTC.

In its sample, this clone ranks as medium-sized. The chain couples TRBV6-5 to TRBJ2-3; no firm D call. The CDR3 is 11 residues long. The germline gives CDR1 MNHEY, CDR2 SVGAGI. Trimming left V 2 bases short and J 7 bases short, with 4 bases between. The CDR3, as DNA: TGTGCCAGCAGTTACACTAATACGCAGTATTTT. This sequence encodes CASSYTNTQYF.

The V gene is TRBV29-1, the J gene TRBJ2-5; 8 nucleotides match TRBD1. Unmatched junction bases numbered 3, after V lost 1 base and J lost 5 bases. CDR1 is SQVTM, CDR2 ANQGSEA, per germline. The length of the CDR3 is 13 residues. The CDR3 sequence: CSVEGTGRETQYF. DNA of the CDR3: TGCAGCGTTGAAGGGACAGGGCGGGAGACCCAGTACTTC.

The rearrangement joins TRBV5-1 to TRBJ1-5; TRBD1 agrees at 9 bases. CDR3 size: 15 residues. Germline V gene lookup returns CDR1 SGHRS and CDR2 YFSETQ. J was trimmed by 4 bases and V by 4 bases; bases with no gene match: 6. The CDR3: CASSPGGTGNQPQHF. Here the CDR3 DNA reads TGCGCCAGCAGCCCAGGGGGGACAGGGAATCAGCCCCAGCATTTT.

The chain links TRBV11-3 to TRBJ2-2; 9 bases map to TRBD1. The CDR3 loop spans 16 amino acids. CDR1 is SGHNT, CDR2 YENEEA, per germline. J lost 5 bases, V lost 5 bases, and 9 bases had no gene match. The CDR3 region is CASSPRTGVRTGELFF. The CDR3 bases are TGTGCCAGCAGCCCGCGGACAGGGGTTAGAACCGGGGAGCTGTTTTTT.

The chain recombines TRBV6-7 with TRBJ2-7, with 8 positions matching TRBD2. TRBV6-7 is treated as an ORF (open reading frame) with a function not yet certain. Trimming removed 6 bases from V and 5 bases from J; junction bases left unmatched: 9. The length of the CDR3 is 14 residues. The CDR3 here is CASSTSGFSHEQYF. CDR3 DNA: TGTGCCAGCAGCACTAGCGGATTTTCCCACGAGCAGTACTTC.

This rearrangement joins TRBV5-6 to TRBJ2-5; TRBD2 is a possible D gene (5 bases). There are 13 residues in the CDR3. The germline V gene has CDR1 SGHDT and CDR2 YYEEEE. The V end lost 6 bases, the J end lost 4 bases, and 13 bases lay between the germline ends. This CDR3 reads CASTPGGIETQYF. CDR3 coding DNA: TGTGCCAGCACCCCTGGAGGCATAGAGACCCAGTACTTC.

The chain uses TRBV5-4 and TRBJ2-7, with TRBD1 identical over 9 bases. The CDR3 runs to 15 residues. Germline trimming cut 1 base from V and 6 bases from J; bases unmatched to any gene: 8. Per germline, CDR1 SGHNT and CDR2 YYREEE (reference sequence). CDR3: CASSLYPGQGTEQYF. The CDR3 DNA sequence: TGTGCCAGCAGCTTGTACCCGGGACAGGGAACCGAGCAGTACTTC.

The genes are TRBV27 and TRBJ2-7; no clear D gene. Germline CDR1 MNHEY, CDR2 SMNVEV (reference sequence). The CDR3 is 15 amino acids. Trimming removed 5 bases from V and 3 bases from J, with 17 bases in between. The CDR3 is CASSGARSPIYEQYF. The CDR3 nucleotides read TGTGCCAGCAGTGGCGCACGGAGCCCTATCTACGAGCAGTACTTC.

The sample holds many counts of this clone. This CDR3 reads CASSLGAGGEQYF. DNA for the CDR3: TGCGCCAGCAGCTTGGGGGCAGGGGGCGAGCAGTACTTC. This rearrangement joins TRBV5-1 to TRBJ2-7, with 7 bases identical to TRBD1. CDR1 and CDR2 from the germline V gene are SGHRS and YFSETQ. Trimming cost V 0 bases and J 6 bases; bases outside gene matches: 3. This CDR3 is built from 13 residues.